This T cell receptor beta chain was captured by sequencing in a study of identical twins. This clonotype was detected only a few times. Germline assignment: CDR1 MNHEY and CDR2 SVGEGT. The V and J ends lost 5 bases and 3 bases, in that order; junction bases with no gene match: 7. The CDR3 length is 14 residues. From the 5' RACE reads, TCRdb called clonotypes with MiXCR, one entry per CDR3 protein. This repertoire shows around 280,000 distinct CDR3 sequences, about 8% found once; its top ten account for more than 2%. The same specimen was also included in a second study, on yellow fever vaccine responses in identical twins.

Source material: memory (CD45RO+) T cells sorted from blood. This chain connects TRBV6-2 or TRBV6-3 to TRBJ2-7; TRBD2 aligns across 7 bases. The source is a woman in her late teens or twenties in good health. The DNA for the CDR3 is TGTGCCAGCAGTAACCTAGCGGTCCTCTACGAGCAGTACTTC. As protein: CASSNLAVLYEQYF.